A selection of T cell receptor beta chains follows, all from one sample in a study of blood T cell repertoires in COVID-19. The protocol was immunoSEQ multiplex PCR, while the TCRdb copy is restricted to in-frame clones and leaves out a portion. Among some 340,000 clones listed, 65% to 85% were seen once. Sequenced material: peripheral blood. The receptor set was obtained from a man aged 25 to 45 with active or convalescent COVID-19. Each CDR3 is given with its conserved first and last residue. Each record gives: V gene, J gene, CDR3 protein.

v_gene: TRBV7-9
j_gene: TRBJ1-2
CDR3aa: CASSLDPGDGYTF

v_gene: TRBV5-4
j_gene: TRBJ2-5
CDR3aa: CASSLGDREQTQYF

v_gene: TRBV29-1
j_gene: TRBJ2-7
CDR3aa: CSVEDRRTGSNYEQYF

v_gene: TRBV9
j_gene: TRBJ1-4
CDR3aa: CASSQGVGEKLFF

v_gene: TRBV5-4
j_gene: TRBJ1-1
CDR3aa: CASSGAGVTEAFF

v_gene: TRBV19
j_gene: TRBJ2-3
CDR3aa: CASSQIPLDTQYF

v_gene: TRBV5-6
j_gene: TRBJ1-2
CDR3aa: CASRLDRDYGYTF

v_gene: TRBV10-3
j_gene: TRBJ1-6
CDR3aa: CATQSTGDSPLHF

v_gene: TRBV19
j_gene: TRBJ2-5
CDR3aa: CASSYRVTVETQYF

v_gene: TRBV28
j_gene: TRBJ1-5
CDR3aa: CASSPPLGPRGPQHF

v_gene: TRBV4-2
j_gene: TRBJ2-7
CDR3aa: CASSQERGRGYEQYF

v_gene: TRBV6-6
j_gene: TRBJ1-5
CDR3aa: CASSPPQGARNQPQHF

v_gene: TRBV29-1
j_gene: TRBJ2-1
CDR3aa: CSVDLTGVGNEQFF

v_gene: TRBV19
j_gene: TRBJ2-5
CDR3aa: CASATGGETQYF

v_gene: TRBV27
j_gene: TRBJ1-4
CDR3aa: CASSFGRAKELFF

v_gene: TRBV6-1
j_gene: TRBJ1-1
CDR3aa: CASSDEGHANTEAFF

v_gene: TRBV4-2
j_gene: TRBJ2-3
CDR3aa: CASSQDPTRADTQYF

v_gene: TRBV7-9
j_gene: TRBJ2-7
CDR3aa: CASSTGRGPPYEQYF

v_gene: TRBV3-1/TRBV3-2
j_gene: TRBJ2-7
CDR3aa: CASSYEGTGVMEQYF

v_gene: TRBV11-3
j_gene: TRBJ2-2
CDR3aa: CASSLAGGRAGELFF

v_gene: TRBV24-1
j_gene: TRBJ2-3
CDR3aa: CATRRTGGTDTQYF

v_gene: TRBV7-8
j_gene: TRBJ2-7
CDR3aa: CASSLGRTSSYEQYF

v_gene: TRBV21-1
j_gene: TRBJ1-1
CDR3aa: CASREGGDTEAFF

v_gene: TRBV9
j_gene: TRBJ1-2
CDR3aa: CASSSTWDTPAF

v_gene: TRBV24-1
j_gene: TRBJ2-1
CDR3aa: CATSAPPGTSGRSSYNEQFF

v_gene: TRBV2
j_gene: TRBJ1-3
CDR3aa: CASRVSRDSGNTIYF

v_gene: TRBV19
j_gene: TRBJ2-7
CDR3aa: CASSIREGPYEQYF

v_gene: TRBV27
j_gene: TRBJ1-6
CDR3aa: CASSFREYNSPLHF